This section outlines one TCR beta chain sequence together with its context. Its antigen is as yet unknown. Germline CDR1 is MNHEY and CDR2 is SMNVEV (reference sequence). The CDR3 is 17 residues long. Trimming cost V 2 bases and J 0 bases; bases outside gene matches: 4. The sample belongs to a study of CD8 T cells in ankylosing spondylitis. TCRdb called the 5' RACE reads again in MiXCR, with one record for every CDR3 protein. The top ten clones hold roughly 30% of a sample with about 130,000 distinct CDR3 sequences, over 15% of them seen once. General study points: Reportedly, significant enrichment of disease-linked clones occurred in matched ankylosing spondylitis synovial fluid. Typical of ankylosing spondylitis blood, it appeared, was a TCR beta motif of roughly eight highly homologous variants.

This chain connects TRBV27 to TRBJ1-1, with TRBD1 identical over 12 bases. The origin of this receptor is a male donor with ankylosing spondylitis. The sample consisted of blood, either unsorted or a sorted T cell fraction (not recorded which). The CDR3 coding sequence is TGTGCCAGCAGTTTAGGGACAGGGGGCGCGCTGAACACTGAAGCTTTCTTT. This encodes CASSLGTGGALNTEAFF.